This T cell receptor beta chain was captured by sequencing in a study of blood T cell repertoires in COVID-19. Turning to the study itself: Samples representing acute and convalescent COVID-19 were sourced from the United States, Italy and Spain. PBMCs, B-cell-depleted T cells, or T cells were the source of the cDNA or gDNA that made up the material.

Per the authors' pipeline: Estimation of nucleated cell counts relied on the amplification of reference gene primers. Data came from immunoSEQ multiplex PCR; TCRdb stores just in-frame clones and leaves some out. Clone size and V and J calls were adopted from that table, with D and trimming inferred from the DNA. The table includes about 60,000 clones, about four fifths detected once. V was clipped by 6 bases and J by 3 bases, with 11 bases between them. Germline V gene sequence: CDR1 KGHSH, CDR2 LQKENI. The CDR3 loop spans 13 amino acids. This sequence joins TRBV18 and TRBJ2-5, with D possibly TRBD1 on 5 matching bases. The source is a human donor in a cohort sampled during active COVID-19. Material for sequencing was peripheral blood. The CDR3 bases are TGTGCCAGCTCCCCTGGACATGAAGAGACCCAGTACTTC. Translated: CASSPGHEETQYF.